These 8 T cell receptor beta chains came from one sample sequenced in a study of shared clonotypes between healthy human individuals (TCRdb year 2020). Receptor libraries were prepared by the immunoSEQ multiplex PCR assay. TCRdb took over this immuneACCESS table, retaining in-frame rearrangements with V and J assigned. Such tables are incomplete; in checked studies, under half of the missing clones stem from an unresolved V gene, and the remainder is unexplained. Present in this sample are approximately 500,000 clones, 70% to 80% of which were seen just once. Of the sample, around 13% is held by the ten largest clones. Sequences were obtained from PBMCs. All receptors derive from a woman in her thirties or forties in good health. Some clones in this sample may be carry-over from other donors' samples.

This chain links TRBV7-8 with TRBJ2-1; 11 bases are shared with TRBD2. The V gene end was trimmed by 0 bases and the J gene end by 8 bases; junction bases not matched to a gene: 9. This CDR3 spans 17 amino acids. The germline V gene encodes CDR1 SGHVS and CDR2 FQNEAQ. The CDR3 bases are TGTGCCAGCAGCTTAGCGCATGCGACTAGCGGGACCTATGAGCAGTTCTTC. Encoded protein: CASSLAHATSGTYEQFF.

This clone was seen only a few times. This sample includes further DNA sequences coding for the same CDR3. This chain connects TRBV9 to TRBJ2-3; TRBD2 matches 10 bases. V lost 0 bases to trimming and J lost 2 bases; unmatched junction nucleotides: 3. The CDR3 sequence is 16 residues long. The germline gives CDR1 SGDLS, CDR2 YYNGEE. The CDR3 DNA reads TGTGCCAGCAGCGTAGGTCTAGCGGGAGCCACAGATACGCAGTATTTT. Translating it yields CASSVGLAGATDTQYF.

The J gene is TRBJ2-5, the V gene TRBV27; D unclear. Germline V gene lookup returns CDR1 MNHEY and CDR2 SMNVEV (reference sequence). The CDR3 has 13 amino acids. V lost 10 bases to trimming and J lost 0 bases, with 12 bases between them. The CDR3 is CATPMGYQETQYF. CDR3 bases: TGTGCCACCCCCATGGGCTACCAAGAGACCCAGTACTTC.

This sequence joins TRBV4-2 and TRBJ2-5; 8 bases agree with TRBD2. There are 15 residues in the CDR3. V gave up 3 bases and J gave up 1 base; unmatched junction bases: 4. Germline CDR1 reads LGHNA; CDR2 reads YNFKEQ. The CDR3 DNA reads as TGTGCCAGCAGCCAGCAAGCGGGGGCCCAAGAGACCCAGTACTTC. Translated: CASSQQAGAQETQYF.

The chain joins TRBV28 to TRBJ2-7; D might be TRBD2 (6 bases). V was shortened by 2 bases and J by 0 bases, with 14 bases between the two germline ends. Germline CDR1 MDHEN, CDR2 SYDVKM. CDR3 size: 16 residues. In DNA, the CDR3 is TGTGCCAGCAGTTTAACGAGTCGCGGGGACTCCTACGAGCAGTACTTC. Its translation: CASSLTSRGDSYEQYF.

V is TRBV5-1 and J is TRBJ1-1; 7 bases line up with TRBD1. V gave up 9 bases and J gave up 11 bases; unmatched junction bases: 13. The CDR3 loop spans 12 amino acids. Germline V gene data show CDR1 as SGHRS and CDR2 as YFSETQ. CDR3: CAKGGGRRGAFF. The CDR3, as DNA: TGCGCCAAAGGAGGGGGCAGACGTGGGGCTTTCTTT.

V and J are TRBV5-6 and TRBJ2-2, with D possibly TRBD1 on 6 matching bases. Germline V gene lookup returns CDR1 SGHDT and CDR2 YYEEEE. This CDR3 is 16 amino acids long. V gave up 6 bases and J gave up 3 bases, with 18 bases separating them. CDR3 nucleotides: TGTGCCAGCACCACTTCACTCAGGGGCGACACCGGGGAGCTGTTTTTT. Amino acids: CASTTSLRGDTGELFF.

The chain employs TRBV6-6 and TRBJ2-7; a weak D match, TRBD1 (5 bases). Trimming took off 6 bases at V and 1 base at J, with 13 bases between the two ends. Per the germline V gene, CDR1 is MNHNY and CDR2 is SVGAGI (reference sequence). The CDR3 totals 14 residues. The CDR3 sequence is CASRGHLSSYEQYF. The CDR3 coding sequence is TGTGCCAGCAGAGGACACCTGTCGTCCTACGAGCAGTACTTC.